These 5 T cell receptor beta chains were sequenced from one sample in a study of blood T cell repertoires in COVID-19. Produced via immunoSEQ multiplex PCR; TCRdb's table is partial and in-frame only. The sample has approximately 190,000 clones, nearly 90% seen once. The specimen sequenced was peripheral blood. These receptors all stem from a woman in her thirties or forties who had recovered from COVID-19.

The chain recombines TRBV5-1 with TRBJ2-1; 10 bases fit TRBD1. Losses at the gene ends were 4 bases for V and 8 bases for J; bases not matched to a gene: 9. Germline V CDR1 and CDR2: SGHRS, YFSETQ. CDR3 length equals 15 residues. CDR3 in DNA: TGCGCCAGCAGCCGTTGGGACAGGGGATCTGATGAGCAGTTCTTC. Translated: CASSRWDRGSDEQFF. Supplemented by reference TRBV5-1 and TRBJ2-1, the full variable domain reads KAGVTQTPRYLIKTRGQQVTLSCSPISGHRSVSWYQQTPGQGLQFLFEYFSETQRNKGNFPGRFSGRQFSNSRSEMNVSTLELGDSALYLCASSRWDRGSDEQFFGPGTRLTVL.

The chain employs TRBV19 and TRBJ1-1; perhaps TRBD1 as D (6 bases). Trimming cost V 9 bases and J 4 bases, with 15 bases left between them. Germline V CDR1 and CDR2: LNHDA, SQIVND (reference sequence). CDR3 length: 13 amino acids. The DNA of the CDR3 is TGTGCCAGCTCCCAACAGGGCCCCACTGAAGCTTTCTTT. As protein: CASSQQGPTEAFF.

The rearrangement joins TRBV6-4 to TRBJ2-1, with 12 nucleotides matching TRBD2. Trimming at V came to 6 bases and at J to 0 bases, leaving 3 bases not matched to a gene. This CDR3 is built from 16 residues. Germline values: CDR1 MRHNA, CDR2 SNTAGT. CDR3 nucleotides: TGTGCCAGCAGCGGACTAGCGGGAAGCTCCTACAATGAGCAGTTCTTC. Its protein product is CASSGLAGSSYNEQFF.

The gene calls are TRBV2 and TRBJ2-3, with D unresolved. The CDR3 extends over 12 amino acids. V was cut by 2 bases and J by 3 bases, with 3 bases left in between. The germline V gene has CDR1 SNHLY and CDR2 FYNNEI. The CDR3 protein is CASSELTDTQYF. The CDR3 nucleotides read TGTGCCAGCAGTGAACTGACAGATACGCAGTATTTT.

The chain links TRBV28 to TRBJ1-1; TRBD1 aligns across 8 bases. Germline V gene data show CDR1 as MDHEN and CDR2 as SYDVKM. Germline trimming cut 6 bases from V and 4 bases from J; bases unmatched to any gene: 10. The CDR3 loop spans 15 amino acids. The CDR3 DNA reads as TGTGCCAGCAGCCCTGCCGACAGGGGTGGCACTGAAGCTTTCTTT. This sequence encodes CASSPADRGGTEAFF.